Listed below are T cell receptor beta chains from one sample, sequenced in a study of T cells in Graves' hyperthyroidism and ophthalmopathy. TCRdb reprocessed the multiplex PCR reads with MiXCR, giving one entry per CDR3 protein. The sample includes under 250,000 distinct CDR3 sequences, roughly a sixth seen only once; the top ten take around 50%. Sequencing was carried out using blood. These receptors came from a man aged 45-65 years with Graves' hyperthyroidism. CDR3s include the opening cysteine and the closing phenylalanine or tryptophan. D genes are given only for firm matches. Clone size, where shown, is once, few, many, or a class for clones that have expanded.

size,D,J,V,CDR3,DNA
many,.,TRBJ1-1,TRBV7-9,CASSFGPNTEAFF,TGTGCCAGCAGCTTCGGGCCGAACACTGAAGCTTTCTTT
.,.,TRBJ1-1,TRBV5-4,CASSRDFLNTEAFF,TGTGCCAGCAGCAGGGACTTCCTGAACACTGAAGCTTTCTTT
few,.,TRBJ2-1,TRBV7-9,CASSLVGLGNEQFF,TGTGCCAGCAGCTTAGTTGGTCTCGGCAATGAGCAGTTCTTC
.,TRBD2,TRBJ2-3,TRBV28,CASSTPAGGPADTQYF,TGTGCCAGCAGCACACCCGCGGGAGGGCCGGCCGATACGCAGTATTTT
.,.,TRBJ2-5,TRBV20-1,CSARDPQGETQYF,TGCAGTGCTAGAGACCCGCAAGGAGAGACCCAGTACTTC
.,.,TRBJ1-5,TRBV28,CASSLTFRSQPQHF,TGTGCCAGCAGTTTAACTTTTAGGAGTCAGCCCCAGCATTTT
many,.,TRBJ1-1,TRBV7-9,CASSPRGLDRVTEAFF,TGTGCCAGCAGCCCCAGGGGACTCGATCGGGTCACTGAAGCTTTCTTT
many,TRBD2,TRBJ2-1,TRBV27,CASTPTSGRVYEQFF,TGTGCCAGCACTCCGACTAGCGGGAGAGTCTATGAGCAGTTCTTC
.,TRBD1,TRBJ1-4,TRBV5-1,CASKLRQGPNEKLFF,TGCGCCAGCAAGCTACGACAGGGGCCTAATGAAAAACTGTTTTTT
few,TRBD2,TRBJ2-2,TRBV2,CASGGLAGGGTGELFF,TGTGCCAGCGGGGGACTAGCGGGAGGGGGCACCGGGGAGCTGTTTTTT
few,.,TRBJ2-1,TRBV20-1,CSARYTGQRSYNEQFF,TGCAGTGCTAGATATACCGGACAGCGCTCCTACAATGAGCAGTTCTTC
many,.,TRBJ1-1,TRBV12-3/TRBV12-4,CASSYTRGGTEAFF,TGTGCCAGCAGTTACACCCGGGGGGGCACTGAAGCTTTCTTT
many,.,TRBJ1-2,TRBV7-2,CASSLAPSNYGYTF,TGTGCCAGCAGCTTAGCCCCTTCTAACTATGGCTACACCTTC
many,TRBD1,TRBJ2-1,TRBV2,CASNRGRINEQFF,TGTGCCAGCAACAGGGGGCGAATTAATGAGCAGTTCTTC
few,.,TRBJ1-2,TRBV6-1,CASSEKKAQARHGYTF,TGTGCCAGCAGTGAAAAGAAGGCACAGGCAAGACATGGCTACACCTTC
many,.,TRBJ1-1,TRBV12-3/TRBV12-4,CASSWDHRENTEAFF,TGTGCCAGCAGTTGGGATCACAGGGAGAACACTGAAGCTTTCTTT
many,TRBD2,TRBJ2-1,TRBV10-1,CASSDPGTSGGHEQFF,TGCGCCAGCAGTGACCCCGGGACTAGCGGGGGACATGAGCAGTTCTTC
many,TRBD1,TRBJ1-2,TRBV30,CAWSVGTVTYGYTF,TGTGCCTGGAGTGTTGGGACAGTAACCTATGGCTACACCTTC
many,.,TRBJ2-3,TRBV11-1,CASRPRRGVFGTDTQYF,TGTGCCAGCAGGCCACGAAGGGGAGTTTTCGGCACAGATACGCAGTATTTT
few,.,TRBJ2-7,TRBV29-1,CSVVSYSGLTYEQYF,TGCAGCGTTGTTAGTTACAGCGGACTAACCTACGAGCAGTACTTC
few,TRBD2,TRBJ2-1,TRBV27,CASSPSGRGSNEQFF,TGTGCCAGCAGCCCTAGCGGGAGGGGAAGCAATGAGCAGTTCTTC
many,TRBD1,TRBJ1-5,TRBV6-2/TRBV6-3,CASSYGTGGGQPQHF,TGTGCCAGCAGTTACGGGACAGGGGGCGGTCAGCCCCAGCATTTT
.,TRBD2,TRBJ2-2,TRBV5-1,CASSPGTSGSIIGELFF,TGCGCCAGCAGCCCGGGGACTAGCGGGAGCATCATCGGGGAGCTGTTTTTT
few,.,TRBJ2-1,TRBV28,CASTRGTSPPEQFF,TGTGCCAGCACCCGGGGAACTAGCCCTCCTGAGCAGTTCTTC
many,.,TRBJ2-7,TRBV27,CASSLTRDISYEQYF,TGTGCCAGCAGTTTGACTCGGGACATTTCCTACGAGCAGTACTTC
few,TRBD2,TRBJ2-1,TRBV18,CASSNSAGVYNEQFF,TGTGCCAGCTCAAATTCCGCGGGAGTCTACAATGAGCAGTTCTTC
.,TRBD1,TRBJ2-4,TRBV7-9,CASSLEDRGAKNIQYF,TGTGCCAGCAGCTTAGAGGACAGGGGGGCCAAAAACATTCAGTACTTC
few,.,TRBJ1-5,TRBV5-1,CASSYGGGSEEPQHF,TGCGCCAGCAGCTATGGGGGGGGCTCCGAGGAGCCCCAGCATTTT
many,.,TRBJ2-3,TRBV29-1,CSVLGGSTDTQYF,TGCAGCGTTTTAGGCGGAAGCACAGATACGCAGTATTTT